The TCR beta chain under discussion was sequenced for a study of blood T cell repertoires in COVID-19. The overall study: T cells, B-cell-depleted T cells, or PBMCs supplied cDNA or gDNA.

The assay was immunoSEQ multiplex PCR, and TCRdb's table has in-frame clones only and misses some. Of roughly 100,000 clones in the sample, roughly four fifths were seen once. Input material: peripheral blood. This TCR came from a woman older than 75 with active or convalescent COVID-19.

CDR3 DNA sequence: TGTGCCAGCAGCCAAGAGGCCCGACAGCACTCCTACGAGCAGTACTTC. Protein product: CASSQEARQHSYEQYF. V usage is TRBV14 and J usage is TRBJ2-7; the D gene is possibly TRBD1 (5 bases). V lost 0 bases to trimming and J lost 0 bases, with 12 bases between them. CDR1 SGHDN and CDR2 FVKESK come from the germline V gene. The CDR3 totals 16 residues.